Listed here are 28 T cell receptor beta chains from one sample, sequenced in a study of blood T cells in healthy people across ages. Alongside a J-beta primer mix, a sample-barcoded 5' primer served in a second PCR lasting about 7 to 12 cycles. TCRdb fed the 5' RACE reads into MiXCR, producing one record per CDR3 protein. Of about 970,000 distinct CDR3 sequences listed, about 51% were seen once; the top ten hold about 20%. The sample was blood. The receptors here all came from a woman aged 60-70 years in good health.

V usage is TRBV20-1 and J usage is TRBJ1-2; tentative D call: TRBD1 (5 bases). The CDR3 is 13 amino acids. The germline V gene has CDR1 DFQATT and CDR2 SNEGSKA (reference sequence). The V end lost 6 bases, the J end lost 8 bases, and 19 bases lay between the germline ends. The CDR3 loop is CSAPMAGRGGYTF. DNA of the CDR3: TGCAGTGCCCCCATGGCAGGGCGGGGAGGCTACACCTTC.

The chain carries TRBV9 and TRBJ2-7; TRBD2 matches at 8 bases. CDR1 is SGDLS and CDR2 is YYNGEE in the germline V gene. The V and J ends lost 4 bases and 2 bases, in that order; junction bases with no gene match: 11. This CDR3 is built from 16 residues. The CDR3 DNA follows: TGTGCCAGCAGCCCCCGACTAGCGCGCCCTACCTACGAGCAGTACTTC. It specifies CASSPRLARPTYEQYF.

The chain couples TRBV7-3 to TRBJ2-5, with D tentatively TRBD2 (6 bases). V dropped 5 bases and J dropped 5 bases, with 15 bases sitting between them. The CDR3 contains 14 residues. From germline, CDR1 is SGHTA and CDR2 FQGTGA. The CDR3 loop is CASSTSGRGETQYF. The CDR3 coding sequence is TGTGCCAGCAGCACTAGTGGACGGGGGGAGACCCAGTACTTC.

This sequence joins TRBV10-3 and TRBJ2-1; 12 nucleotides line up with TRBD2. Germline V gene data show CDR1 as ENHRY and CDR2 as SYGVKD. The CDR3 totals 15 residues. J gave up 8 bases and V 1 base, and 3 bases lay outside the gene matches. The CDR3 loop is CAISELSSGRDEQFF. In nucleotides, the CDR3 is TGTGCCATCAGTGAGTTATCTAGCGGGAGGGATGAGCAGTTCTTC.

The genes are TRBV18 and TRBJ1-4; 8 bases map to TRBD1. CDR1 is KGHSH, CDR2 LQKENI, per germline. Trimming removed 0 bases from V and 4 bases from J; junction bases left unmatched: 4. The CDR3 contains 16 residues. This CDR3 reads CASSPPTGDFNEKLFF. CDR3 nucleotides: TGTGCCAGCTCACCACCGACAGGGGATTTTAATGAAAAACTGTTTTTT.

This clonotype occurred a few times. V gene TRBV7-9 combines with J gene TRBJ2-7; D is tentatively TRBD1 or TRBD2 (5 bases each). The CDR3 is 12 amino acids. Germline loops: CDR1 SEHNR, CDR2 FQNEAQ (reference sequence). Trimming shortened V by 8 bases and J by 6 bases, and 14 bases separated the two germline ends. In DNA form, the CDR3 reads TGTGCCAGCGGAGGTCCCCAGGGCGAGCAGTACTTC. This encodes CASGGPQGEQYF.

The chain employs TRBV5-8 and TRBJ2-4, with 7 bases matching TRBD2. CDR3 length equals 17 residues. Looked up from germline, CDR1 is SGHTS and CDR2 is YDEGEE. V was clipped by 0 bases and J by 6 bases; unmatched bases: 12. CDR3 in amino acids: CASSLAGGAGVRNIQYF. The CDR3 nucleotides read TGTGCCAGCAGCTTGGCCGGAGGGGCGGGAGTCAGAAACATTCAGTACTTC.

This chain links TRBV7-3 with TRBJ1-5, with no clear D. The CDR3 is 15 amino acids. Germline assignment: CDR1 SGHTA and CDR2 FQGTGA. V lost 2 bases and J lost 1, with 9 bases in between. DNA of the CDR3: TGTGCCAGCAGCTTAGCGGGGAAGAGCAATCAGCCCCAGCATTTT. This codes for CASSLAGKSNQPQHF.

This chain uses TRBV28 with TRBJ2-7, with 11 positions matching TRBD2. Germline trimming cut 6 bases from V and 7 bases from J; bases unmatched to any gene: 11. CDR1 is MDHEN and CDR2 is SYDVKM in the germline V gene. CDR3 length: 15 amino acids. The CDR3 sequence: CASSPTSGDYNEQYF. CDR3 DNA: TGTGCCAGCAGCCCGACTAGCGGGGATTACAATGAGCAGTACTTC. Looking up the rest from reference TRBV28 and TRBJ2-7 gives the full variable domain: DVKVTQSSRYLVKRTGEKVFLECVQDMDHENMFWYRQDPGLGLRLIYFSYDVKMKEKGDIPEGYSVSREKKERFSLILESASTNQTSMYLCASSPTSGDYNEQYFGPGTRLTVT.

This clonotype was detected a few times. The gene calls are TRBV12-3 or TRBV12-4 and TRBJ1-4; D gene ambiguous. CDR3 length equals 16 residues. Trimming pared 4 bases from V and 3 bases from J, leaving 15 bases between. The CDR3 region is CASSSRAGKANEKLFF. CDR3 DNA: TGTGCCAGCAGTTCAAGGGCGGGAAAGGCTAATGAAAAACTGTTTTTT.

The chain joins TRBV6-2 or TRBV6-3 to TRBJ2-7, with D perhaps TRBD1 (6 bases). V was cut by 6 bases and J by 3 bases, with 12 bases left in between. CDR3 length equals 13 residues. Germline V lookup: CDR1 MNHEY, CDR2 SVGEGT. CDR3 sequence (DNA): TGTGCCAGCAGACCTCTGACAGGCTACGAGCAGTACTTC. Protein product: CASRPLTGYEQYF.

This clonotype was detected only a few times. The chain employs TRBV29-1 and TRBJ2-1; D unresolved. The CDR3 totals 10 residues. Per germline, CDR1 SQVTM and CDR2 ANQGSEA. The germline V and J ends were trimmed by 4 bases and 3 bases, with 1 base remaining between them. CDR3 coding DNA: TGCAGCGTTGTCTACAATGAGCAGTTCTTC. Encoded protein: CSVVYNEQFF.

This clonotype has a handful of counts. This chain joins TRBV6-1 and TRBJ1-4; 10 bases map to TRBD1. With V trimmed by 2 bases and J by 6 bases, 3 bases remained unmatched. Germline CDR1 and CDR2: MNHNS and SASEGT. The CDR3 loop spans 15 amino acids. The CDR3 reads CASSEQGTGDEKLFF. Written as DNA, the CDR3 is TGTGCCAGCAGTGAACAGGGGACAGGGGATGAAAAACTGTTTTTT.

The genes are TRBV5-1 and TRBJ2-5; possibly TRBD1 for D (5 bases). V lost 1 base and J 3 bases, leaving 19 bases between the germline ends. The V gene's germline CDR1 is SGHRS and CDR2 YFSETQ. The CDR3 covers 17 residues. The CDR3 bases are TGCGCCAGCAGCTTGTCCTGGATACGACAGAACGAAGAGACCCAGTACTTC. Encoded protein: CASSLSWIRQNEETQYF.

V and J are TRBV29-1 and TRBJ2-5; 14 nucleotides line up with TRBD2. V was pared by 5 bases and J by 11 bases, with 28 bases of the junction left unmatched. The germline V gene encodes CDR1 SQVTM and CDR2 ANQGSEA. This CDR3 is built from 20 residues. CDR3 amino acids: CSVQGGTSGSFRRSYNKQYF. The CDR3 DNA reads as TGCAGCGTTCAGGGGGGGACTAGCGGGAGTTTTAGAAGGTCCTACAATAAGCAGTACTTC.

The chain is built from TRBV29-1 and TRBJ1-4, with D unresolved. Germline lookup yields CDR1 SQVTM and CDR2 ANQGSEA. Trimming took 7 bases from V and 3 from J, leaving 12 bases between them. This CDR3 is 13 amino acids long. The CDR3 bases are TGCAGCGCAACCAGAGCAGCTAATGAAAAACTGTTTTTT. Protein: CSATRAANEKLFF.

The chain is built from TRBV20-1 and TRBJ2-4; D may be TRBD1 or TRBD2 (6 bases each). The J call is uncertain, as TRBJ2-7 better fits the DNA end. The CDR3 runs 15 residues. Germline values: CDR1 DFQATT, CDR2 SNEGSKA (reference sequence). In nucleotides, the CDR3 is TGCAGTGCGGAAGGGGGGACAACCAGTGCCTACGAGCAGTACTTC. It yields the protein CSAEGGTTSAYEQYF.

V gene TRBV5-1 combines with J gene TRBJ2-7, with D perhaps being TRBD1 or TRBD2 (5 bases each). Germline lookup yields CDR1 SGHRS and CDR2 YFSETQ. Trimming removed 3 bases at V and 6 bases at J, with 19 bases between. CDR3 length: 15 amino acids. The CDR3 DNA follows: TGCGCCAGCAGCTCCGGGACCGACCTCCTCGTCGAGCAGTACTTC. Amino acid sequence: CASSSGTDLLVEQYF.

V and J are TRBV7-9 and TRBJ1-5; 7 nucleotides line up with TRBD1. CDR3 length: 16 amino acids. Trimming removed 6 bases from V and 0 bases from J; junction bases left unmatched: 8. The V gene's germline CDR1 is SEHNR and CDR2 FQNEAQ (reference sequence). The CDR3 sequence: CASSSSDRASNQPQHF. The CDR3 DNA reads TGTGCCAGCAGTTCAAGCGACAGGGCTAGCAATCAGCCCCAGCATTTT.

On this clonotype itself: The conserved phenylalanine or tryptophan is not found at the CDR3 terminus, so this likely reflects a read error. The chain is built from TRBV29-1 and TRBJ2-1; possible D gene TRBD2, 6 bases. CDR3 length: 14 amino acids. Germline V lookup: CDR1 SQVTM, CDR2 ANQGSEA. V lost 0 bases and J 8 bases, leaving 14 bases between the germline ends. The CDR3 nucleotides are TGCAGCGTTGAAGAGGGCGGGATGGAGGATGAGCAGTTCTCC. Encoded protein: CSVEEGGMEDEQFS.

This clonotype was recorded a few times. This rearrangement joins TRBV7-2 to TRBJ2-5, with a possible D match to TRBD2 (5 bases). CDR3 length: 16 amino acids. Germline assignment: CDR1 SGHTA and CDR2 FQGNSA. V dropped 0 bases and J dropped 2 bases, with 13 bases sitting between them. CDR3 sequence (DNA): TGTGCCAGCAGCTTAGCGGCCGGGATTGGACAAGAGACCCAGTACTTC. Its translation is CASSLAAGIGQETQYF.

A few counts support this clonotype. In nucleotides, the CDR3 is TGCGCCAGCAGCTCCTCAGGGCCCCAGTCACAAGAGACCCAGTACTTC. This codes for CASSSSGPQSQETQYF. The rearrangement links TRBV5-1 to TRBJ2-4, with D possibly being TRBD1 (5 bases). The DNA end lines up better with TRBJ2-5; the J call may be wrong. Germline lookup yields CDR1 SGHRS and CDR2 YFSETQ. The CDR3 is 16 residues long.

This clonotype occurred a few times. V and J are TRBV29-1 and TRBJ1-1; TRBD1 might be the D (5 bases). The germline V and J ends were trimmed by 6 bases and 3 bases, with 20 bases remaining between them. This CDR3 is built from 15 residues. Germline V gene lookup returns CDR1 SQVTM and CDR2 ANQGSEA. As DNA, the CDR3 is TGCAGCGTAGCCACCCGAGGGGAGGGTGACACTGAAGCTTTCTTT. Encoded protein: CSVATRGEGDTEAFF. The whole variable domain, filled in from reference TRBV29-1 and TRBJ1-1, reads SAVISQKPSRDICQRGTSLTIQCQVDSQVTMMFWYRQQPGQSLTLIATANQGSEATYESGFVIDKFPISRPNLTFSTLTVSNMSPEDSSIYLCSVATRGEGDTEAFFGQGTRLTVV.

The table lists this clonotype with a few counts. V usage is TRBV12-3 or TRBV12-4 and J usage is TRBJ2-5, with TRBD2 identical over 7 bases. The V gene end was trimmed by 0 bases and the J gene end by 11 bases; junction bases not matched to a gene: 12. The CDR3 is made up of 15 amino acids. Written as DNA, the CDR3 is TGTGCCAGCAGTTTAGCGGGAGGGCCGGGAAATGAGCAGTACTTC. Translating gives CASSLAGGPGNEQYF.

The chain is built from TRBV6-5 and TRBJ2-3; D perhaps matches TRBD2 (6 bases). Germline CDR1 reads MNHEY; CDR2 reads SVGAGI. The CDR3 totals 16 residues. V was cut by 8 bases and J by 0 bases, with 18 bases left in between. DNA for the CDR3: TGTGCCAGCGGGGGGAAAGCGGGCGTCAGCACAGATACGCAGTATTTT. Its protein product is CASGGKAGVSTDTQYF.

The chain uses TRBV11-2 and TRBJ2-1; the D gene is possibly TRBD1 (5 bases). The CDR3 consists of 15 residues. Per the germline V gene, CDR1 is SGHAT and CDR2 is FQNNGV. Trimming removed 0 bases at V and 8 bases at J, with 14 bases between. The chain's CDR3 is CASSLDWAWGDEQFF. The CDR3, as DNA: TGTGCCAGCAGCTTAGATTGGGCCTGGGGCGATGAGCAGTTCTTC.

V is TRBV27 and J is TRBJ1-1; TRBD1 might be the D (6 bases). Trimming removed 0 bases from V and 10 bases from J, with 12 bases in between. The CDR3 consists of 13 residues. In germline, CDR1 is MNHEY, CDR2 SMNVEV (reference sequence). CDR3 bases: TGTGCCAGCAGTTTATCAACAGGGCTACGAGCTTTCTTT. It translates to CASSLSTGLRAFF.

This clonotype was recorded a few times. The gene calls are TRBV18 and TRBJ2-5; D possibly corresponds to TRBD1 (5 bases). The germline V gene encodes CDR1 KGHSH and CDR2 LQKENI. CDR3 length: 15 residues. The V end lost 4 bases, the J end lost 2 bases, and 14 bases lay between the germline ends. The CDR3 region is CASSLDQGWQETQYF. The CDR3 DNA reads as TGTGCCAGCTCACTTGACCAGGGATGGCAAGAGACCCAGTACTTC.